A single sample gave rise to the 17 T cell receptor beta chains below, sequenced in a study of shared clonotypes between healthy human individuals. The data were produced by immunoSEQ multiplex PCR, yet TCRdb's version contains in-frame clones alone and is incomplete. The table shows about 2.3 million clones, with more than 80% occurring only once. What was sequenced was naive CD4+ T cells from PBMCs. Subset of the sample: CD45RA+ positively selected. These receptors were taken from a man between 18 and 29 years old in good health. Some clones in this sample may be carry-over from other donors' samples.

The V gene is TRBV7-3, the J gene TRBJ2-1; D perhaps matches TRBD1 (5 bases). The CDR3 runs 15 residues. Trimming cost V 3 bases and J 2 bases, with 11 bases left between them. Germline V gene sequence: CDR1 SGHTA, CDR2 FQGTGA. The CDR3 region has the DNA TGTGCCAGCAGCTTGGGCAGGGTCGCCTACAATGAGCAGTTCTTC. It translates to CASSLGRVAYNEQFF.

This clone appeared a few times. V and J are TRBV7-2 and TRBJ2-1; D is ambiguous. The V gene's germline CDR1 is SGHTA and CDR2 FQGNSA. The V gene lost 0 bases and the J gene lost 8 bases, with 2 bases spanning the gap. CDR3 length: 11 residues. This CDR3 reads CASSLADEQFF. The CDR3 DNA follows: TGTGCCAGCAGCTTAGCGGATGAGCAGTTCTTC.

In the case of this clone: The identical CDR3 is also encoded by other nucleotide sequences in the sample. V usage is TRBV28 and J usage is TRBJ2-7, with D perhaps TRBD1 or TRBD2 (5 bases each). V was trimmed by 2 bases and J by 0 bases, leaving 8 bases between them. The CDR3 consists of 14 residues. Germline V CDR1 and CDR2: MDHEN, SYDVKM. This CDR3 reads CASSLGTVSYEQYF. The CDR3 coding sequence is TGTGCCAGCAGTTTAGGGACGGTCTCCTACGAGCAGTACTTC.

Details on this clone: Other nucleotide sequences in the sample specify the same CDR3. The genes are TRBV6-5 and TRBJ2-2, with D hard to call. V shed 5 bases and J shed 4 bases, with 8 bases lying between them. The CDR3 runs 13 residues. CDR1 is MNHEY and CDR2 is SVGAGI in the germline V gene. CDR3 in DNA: TGTGCCAGCAGTCTAGATAGCACCGGGGAGCTGTTTTTT. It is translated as CASSLDSTGELFF.

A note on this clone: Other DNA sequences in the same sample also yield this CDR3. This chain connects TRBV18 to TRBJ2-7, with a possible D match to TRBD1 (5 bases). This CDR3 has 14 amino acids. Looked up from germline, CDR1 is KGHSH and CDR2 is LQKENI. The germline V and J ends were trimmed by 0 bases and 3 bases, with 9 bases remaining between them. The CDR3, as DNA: TGTGCCAGCTCACCACCAGGGGTGGGCTACGAGCAGTACTTC. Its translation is CASSPPGVGYEQYF.

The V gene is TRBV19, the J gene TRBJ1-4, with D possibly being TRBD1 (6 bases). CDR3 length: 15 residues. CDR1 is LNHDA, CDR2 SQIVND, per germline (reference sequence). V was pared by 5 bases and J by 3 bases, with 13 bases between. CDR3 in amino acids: CASSSAGTPNEKLFF. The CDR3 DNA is TGTGCCAGTAGTTCCGCCGGGACACCTAATGAAAAACTGTTTTTT.

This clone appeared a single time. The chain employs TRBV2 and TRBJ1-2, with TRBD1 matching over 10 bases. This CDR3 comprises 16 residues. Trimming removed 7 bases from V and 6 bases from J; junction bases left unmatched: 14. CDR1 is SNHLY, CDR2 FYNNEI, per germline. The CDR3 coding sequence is TGTGCCAGCATCCGAGGTCCCTCGGGGACAGGGGATGGCTACACCTTC. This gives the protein CASIRGPSGTGDGYTF.

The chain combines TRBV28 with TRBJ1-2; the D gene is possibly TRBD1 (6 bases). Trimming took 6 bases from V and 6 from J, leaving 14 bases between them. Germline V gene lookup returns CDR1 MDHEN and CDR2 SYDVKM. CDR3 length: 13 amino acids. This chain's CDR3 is CASRPNRANGYTF. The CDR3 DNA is TGTGCCAGCAGGCCTAACAGGGCGAATGGCTACACCTTC.

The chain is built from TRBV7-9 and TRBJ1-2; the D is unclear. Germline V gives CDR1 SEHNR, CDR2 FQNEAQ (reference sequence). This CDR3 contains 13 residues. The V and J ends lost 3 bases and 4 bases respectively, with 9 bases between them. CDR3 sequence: CASSFGETYGYTF. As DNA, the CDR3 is TGTGCCAGCAGCTTCGGGGAGACCTATGGCTACACCTTC.

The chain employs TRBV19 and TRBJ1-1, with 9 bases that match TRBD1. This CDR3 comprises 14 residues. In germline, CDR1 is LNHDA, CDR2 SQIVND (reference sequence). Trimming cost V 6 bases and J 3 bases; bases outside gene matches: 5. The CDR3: CASSRQGGDTEAFF. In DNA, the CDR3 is TGTGCCAGTAGCCGACAGGGGGGGGACACTGAAGCTTTCTTT.

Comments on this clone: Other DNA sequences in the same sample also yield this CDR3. This CDR3 is CASSVGGGGNQPQHF. CDR3 nucleotides: TGTGCCAGCAGCGTAGGCGGTGGGGGCAATCAGCCCCAGCATTTT. V is TRBV9 and J is TRBJ1-5; D is ambiguous. V was shortened by 0 bases and J by 2 bases, with 9 bases between the two germline ends. Germline V lookup: CDR1 SGDLS, CDR2 YYNGEE. This CDR3 region has 15 residues. The full variable domain, rest sourced from reference TRBV9 and TRBJ1-5, is DSGVTQTPKHLITATGQRVTLRCSPRSGDLSVYWYQQSLDQGLQFLIQYYNGEERAKGNILERFSAQQFPDLHSELNLSSLELGDSALYFCASSVGGGGNQPQHFGDGTRLSIL.

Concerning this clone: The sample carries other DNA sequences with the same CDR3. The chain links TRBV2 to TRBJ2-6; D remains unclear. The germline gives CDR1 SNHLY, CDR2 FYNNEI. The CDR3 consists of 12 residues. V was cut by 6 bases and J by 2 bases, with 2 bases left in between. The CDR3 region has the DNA TGTGCCAGCAGCGCTGGGGCCAACGTCCTGACTTTC. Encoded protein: CASSAGANVLTF.

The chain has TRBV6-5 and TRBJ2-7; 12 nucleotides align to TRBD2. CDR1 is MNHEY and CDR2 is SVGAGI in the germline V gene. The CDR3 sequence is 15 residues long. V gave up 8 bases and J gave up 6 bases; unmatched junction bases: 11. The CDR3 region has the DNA TGTGCCAGCCGATTTAAGACTAGCGGGAGCTTCGAGCAGTACTTC. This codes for CASRFKTSGSFEQYF.

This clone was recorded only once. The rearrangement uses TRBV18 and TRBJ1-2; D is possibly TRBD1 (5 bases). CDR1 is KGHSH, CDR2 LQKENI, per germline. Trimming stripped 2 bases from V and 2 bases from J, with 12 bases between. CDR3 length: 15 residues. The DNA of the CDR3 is TGTGCCAGCTCACCAGGGGACTCAACGAACTATGGCTACACCTTC. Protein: CASSPGDSTNYGYTF.

CDR3 DNA sequence: TGTGCCAGCAGCCCGCGGCAGCCAAACTATGGCTACACCTTC. Its translation: CASSPRQPNYGYTF. V gene TRBV7-8 combines with J gene TRBJ1-2; D is unresolved. CDR3 length: 14 residues. The germline CDR1 and CDR2 sequences are SGHVS and FQNEAQ. Deletions cut 5 bases from V and 2 bases from J, with 12 bases between.

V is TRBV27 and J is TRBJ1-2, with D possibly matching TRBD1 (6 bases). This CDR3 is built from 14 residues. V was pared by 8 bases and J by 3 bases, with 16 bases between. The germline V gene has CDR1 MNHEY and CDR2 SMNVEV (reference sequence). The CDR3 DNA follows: TGTGCCAGCCCCCCCCCAGGACAGTACTATGGCTACACCTTC. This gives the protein CASPPPGQYYGYTF.

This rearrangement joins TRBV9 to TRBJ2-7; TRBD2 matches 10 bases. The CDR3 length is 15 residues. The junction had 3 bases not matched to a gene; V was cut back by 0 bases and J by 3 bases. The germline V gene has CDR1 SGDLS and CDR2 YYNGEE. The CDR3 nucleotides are TGTGCCAGCAGCGTAGGGGGGACTAGCGTCTACGAGCAGTACTTC. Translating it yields CASSVGGTSVYEQYF.